A selection of T cell receptor beta chains follows, all from one sample in a study of shared clonotypes between healthy human individuals. Measured with immunoSEQ multiplex PCR; TCRdb has only the in-frame clones, and not every one. The sample holds about 490,000 clones, roughly 85% seen once. The sequenced sample consisted of PBMCs. The receptors stem from a woman aged 40 to 50 in good health. Some clones in this sample may be carry-over from other donors' samples. Each CDR3 is given with its conserved first and last residue. The order of the fields is CDR3 protein, CDR3 DNA, J gene, clone size, CDR3 length, V gene, D gene. The D gene is left open where the match is weak. Some rows have no size entry. The others give once, few or many, or a class for an expanded clone.

CASSVSSGDTGELFF	TGTGCCAGTAGTGTCTCCAGCGGAGACACCGGGGAGCTGTTTTTT	TRBJ2-2	-	15	TRBV6-1	-
CASKPLAGVNQPQHF	TGTGCCAGCAAGCCCTTGGCAGGGGTAAATCAGCCCCAGCATTTT	TRBJ1-5	-	15	TRBV5-8	-
CASSLASRTNTGELFF	TGTGCCAGCAGCTTAGCGTCGCGTACGAACACCGGGGAGCTGTTTTTT	TRBJ2-2	-	16	TRBV7-2	-
CASRTDRDEQYF	TGTGCCAGCAGGACTGACAGGGACGAGCAGTACTTC	TRBJ2-7	-	12	TRBV6-5	TRBD1
CAWTLGDSADEQYF	TGTGCCTGGACCTTAGGGGACAGCGCCGACGAGCAGTACTTC	TRBJ2-7	-	14	TRBV30	TRBD1
CASSQGLVDGETQYF	TGCGCCAGCAGCCAAGGGCTAGTGGACGGAGAGACCCAGTACTTC	TRBJ2-5	-	15	TRBV4-1	-
CASSSPSLSGELFF	TGTGCCAGCAGTTCCCCTAGTCTGTCCGGGGAGCTGTTTTTT	TRBJ2-2	-	14	TRBV28	-
CAINWRQGAYGYTF	TGTGCCATCAATTGGCGACAGGGGGCGTATGGCTACACCTTC	TRBJ1-2	-	14	TRBV10-3	TRBD1
CSVARGDTEAFF	TGCAGCGTTGCTCGGGGTGACACTGAAGCTTTCTTT	TRBJ1-1	few	12	TRBV29-1	-
CASSYSGRANTEAFF	TGTGCCAGCAGTTACTCTGGCAGGGCGAACACTGAAGCTTTCTTT	TRBJ1-1	-	15	TRBV6-5	-
CASSLSAALNTEAFF	TGCGCCAGCAGCTTGTCGGCCGCGTTGAACACTGAAGCTTTCTTT	TRBJ1-1	-	15	TRBV5-1	-
CAISESSTQYNEQFF	TGTGCCATCAGTGAGTCGAGTACACAATACAATGAGCAGTTCTTC	TRBJ2-1	once	15	TRBV10-3	-
CASSIVGIGEKLFF	TGTGCCAGCAGTATTGTGGGCATAGGGGAAAAACTGTTTTTT	TRBJ1-4	-	14	TRBV7-9	-
CASSLGIGDTQYF	TGTGCCAGCAGCTTAGGCATAGGGGATACGCAGTATTTT	TRBJ2-3	-	13	TRBV7-8	-
CASRSARGALDEQYF	TGTGCCAGCAGATCCGCCCGGGGGGCCCTTGACGAGCAGTACTTC	TRBJ2-7	-	15	TRBV5-8	-
CASSEGTGVVGYTF	TGTGCCAGCAGCGAAGGGACAGGGGTTGTGGGCTACACCTTC	TRBJ1-2	-	14	TRBV7-9	TRBD1
CASSLGPTTLTETQYF	TGTGCCAGCAGCTTAGGTCCCACCACCCTTACAGAGACCCAGTACTTC	TRBJ2-5	-	16	TRBV7-8	-
CASSLTGTGYEQYF	TGTGCCAGCAGTTTAACCGGGACAGGGTACGAGCAGTACTTC	TRBJ2-7	-	14	TRBV28	TRBD1
CASSGREDGYNEQFF	TGTGCCAGCAGTGGGCGGGAGGATGGTTACAATGAGCAGTTCTTC	TRBJ2-1	many	15	TRBV6-4	TRBD2
CASSEVQRSTDTQYF	TGTGCCAGCAGTGAGGTTCAGCGAAGCACAGATACGCAGTATTTT	TRBJ2-3	-	15	TRBV6-1	-
CASSLERTRTDTQYF	TGTGCCAGCAGCTTAGAAAGGACCCGCACAGATACGCAGTATTTT	TRBJ2-3	few	15	TRBV11-2	-
CASTNPTAQPQHF	TGTGCCAGCACCAACCCAACAGCTCAGCCCCAGCATTTT	TRBJ1-5	-	13	TRBV6-6	-
CASTPGRLSYNEQFF	TGTGCCAGCACCCCGGGACGCCTCTCCTACAATGAGCAGTTCTTC	TRBJ2-1	-	15	TRBV27	-
CASSPRANTGELFF	TGTGCCAGCAGCCCACGAGCGAACACCGGGGAGCTGTTTTTT	TRBJ2-2	-	14	TRBV25-1	-
CASSQGTGINPFF	TGTGCCAGCAGCCAAGGAACAGGGATTAACCCGTTCTTC	TRBJ2-1	-	13	TRBV14	-
CASSPTGQGWVEQYF	TGTGCCAGCAGTCCCACCGGGCAGGGGTGGGTCGAGCAGTACTTC	TRBJ2-7	-	15	TRBV6-5	-
CSVDGTGPLRPQHF	TGCAGCGTTGATGGGACAGGTCCCCTGCGGCCCCAGCATTTT	TRBJ1-5	many	14	TRBV29-1	TRBD1
CATSRDSGDRTDTQYF	TGTGCCACCAGCAGAGATAGCGGGGATCGCACAGATACGCAGTATTTT	TRBJ2-3	-	16	TRBV15	TRBD2
CAWSVLRTSGKTYEQYF	TGTGCCTGGAGTGTACTTAGGACTAGCGGAAAAACCTACGAGCAGTACTTC	TRBJ2-7	-	17	TRBV30	TRBD2
CASSLGTGQDIQYF	TGTGCCAGCAGTTTAGGGACAGGGCAAGACATTCAGTACTTC	TRBJ2-4	-	14	TRBV28	TRBD1
CASSQVGTLRSHTQYF	TGTGCCAGCAGCCAAGTCGGGACTCTACGCTCTCATACGCAGTATTTT	TRBJ2-3	-	16	TRBV4-2	-
CASSGRRQGTTGELFF	TGTGCCAGCAGCGGCCGGAGACAGGGGACCACCGGGGAGCTGTTTTTT	TRBJ2-2	-	16	TRBV21-1	-
CASRPGGISYNEQFF	TGTGCCAGCCGTCCGGGCGGGATCTCCTACAATGAGCAGTTCTTC	TRBJ2-1	-	15	TRBV6-6	-
CASSIRRFGEKLFF	TGTGCCAGTAGTATACGACGGTTTGGCGAAAAACTGTTTTTT	TRBJ1-4	-	14	TRBV19	-
CASRLWTGGGNGYTF	TGTGCCAGCAGGTTATGGACAGGGGGAGGGAATGGCTACACCTTC	TRBJ1-2	-	15	TRBV2	TRBD1
CASSIPSTDTQYF	TGTGCCAGCAGCATACCTAGCACAGATACGCAGTATTTT	TRBJ2-3	-	13	TRBV7-2	-
CASSVAGRLETQYF	TGTGCCAGCAGCGTAGCCGGGAGGTTAGAGACCCAGTACTTC	TRBJ2-5	-	14	TRBV9	TRBD2
CAISQGLAPGELFF	TGTGCCATCAGCCAGGGACTAGCCCCCGGGGAGCTGTTTTTT	TRBJ2-2	once	14	TRBV10-3	TRBD2
CASSLGVNSPLHF	TGCGCCAGCAGCTTAGGGGTCAATTCACCCCTCCACTTT	TRBJ1-6	-	13	TRBV5-1	-
CASRTEIYEQYF	TGTGCCAGCAGAACAGAAATCTACGAGCAGTACTTC	TRBJ2-7	-	12	TRBV6-1	-
CASSLNRGGATNEKLFF	TGTGCCAGCAGCCTAAACAGGGGTGGGGCAACTAATGAAAAACTGTTTTTT	TRBJ1-4	-	17	TRBV7-2	TRBD1
CASSLDPGLASSTDTQYF	TGTGCCAGCAGCTTAGACCCGGGACTAGCGTCTAGCACAGATACGCAGTATTTT	TRBJ2-3	-	18	TRBV7-9	TRBD2
CSARINNEQFF	TGCAGTGCTAGGATCAACAATGAGCAGTTCTTC	TRBJ2-1	-	11	TRBV20-1	-
CASSSRTGGFSYEQYF	TGTGCCAGCAGTTCAAGGACAGGGGGCTTCTCCTACGAGCAGTACTTC	TRBJ2-7	-	16	TRBV6-5	TRBD1
CASSLYLAGETQYF	TGTGCCAGCAGCTTATATCTAGCGGGGGAGACCCAGTACTTC	TRBJ2-5	-	14	TRBV11-2	TRBD2
CASSPGDYNEQFF	TGTGCCAGCTCACCCGGGGACTACAATGAGCAGTTCTTC	TRBJ2-1	-	13	TRBV18	-
CASSDGVVGETQYF	TGTGCCAGCAGTGACGGGGTAGTCGGGGAGACCCAGTACTTC	TRBJ2-5	few	14	TRBV2	-
CASSQNRDPEGVNF	TGCGCCAGCAGCCAAAACCGGGACCCCGAAGGAGTAAACTTC	TRBJ2-7	-	14	TRBV4-3	-
CASSATGSPGNTIYF	TGTGCCAGCAGCGCAACCGGCAGTCCGGGAAACACCATATATTTT	TRBJ1-3	-	15	TRBV9	-
CASSLLGYGYTF	TGTGCCAGCAGTCTACTCGGGTATGGCTACACCTTC	TRBJ1-2	once	12	TRBV28	-
CASSLPRGWGEQYF	TGTGCCAGCAGCCTGCCCAGGGGGTGGGGTGAGCAGTACTTC	TRBJ2-7	-	14	TRBV28	TRBD1
CASRPNRAFNQPQHF	TGTGCAAGTCGTCCAAACCGGGCCTTCAATCAGCCCCAGCATTTT	TRBJ1-5	-	15	TRBV12-2	-